This is a list of T cell receptor beta chains from one sample in a study of T cell repertoires in cytomegalovirus infection. MiXCR, run by TCRdb on the reads, gives a single entry per CDR3 protein. The sample has hundreds of thousands of distinct CDR3 sequences, less than 40% seen once. Material for sequencing was PBMCs. The receptor source for this set is a human donor in good health (CMV status not recorded). Some clones in this sample may be carry-over from other donors' samples. Both conserved end residues are part of each CDR3. D genes are given only for firm matches. Expanded clones get a size class; other rows say once, few or many, or leave the size out.

clone size,V gene,J gene,D gene,CDR3 DNA,CDR3 protein
NA,TRBV5-4,TRBJ2-1,TRBD2,TGTGCCAGCAGCTTAACAGCGGGGGGCCAGAGCTCCTACAATGAGCAGTTCTTC,CASSLTAGGQSSYNEQFF
few,TRBV11-2,TRBJ1-1,NA,TGTGCCAGCAGCTTAGGCTTACAGAACACTGAAGCTTTCTTT,CASSLGLQNTEAFF
NA,TRBV6-4,TRBJ1-5,NA,TGTGCCAGCACCCCCGGGGGTTACGATCAGCCCCAGCATTTT,CASTPGGYDQPQHF
once,TRBV12-3/TRBV12-4,TRBJ1-5,NA,TGTGCCAGCAGAAAAGGACGGATTAGCAATCAGCCCCAGCATTTT,CASRKGRISNQPQHF
NA,TRBV12-5,TRBJ1-1,TRBD1,TGTGCTAGTGGTTTGGAAACAGGGGGCCTTACTGAAGCTTTCTTT,CASGLETGGLTEAFF
many,TRBV7-8,TRBJ2-5,TRBD2,TGTGCCAGCAGCAGGAGAGGGACTAGCGGGAGGGCCGGCGAGACCCAGTACTTC,CASSRRGTSGRAGETQYF
NA,TRBV12-3/TRBV12-4,TRBJ2-7,TRBD1,TGTGCCAGCAGTTTAGGGGGACAGAAACTATACGAGCAGTACTTC,CASSLGGQKLYEQYF
many,TRBV28,TRBJ1-5,TRBD1,TGTGCCAGCAGGACGGGACAGATCCTGTATAGCAATCAGCCCCAGCATTTT,CASRTGQILYSNQPQHF
few,TRBV27,TRBJ1-5,NA,TGTGCCAGCAGTTATCTCGGGGTGGTAGGCAATCAGCCCCAGCATTTT,CASSYLGVVGNQPQHF
few,TRBV11-2,TRBJ2-7,TRBD2,TGTGCCAGCAGCTTCGGACTAGCGGGAGTGTACGACGAGCAGTACTTC,CASSFGLAGVYDEQYF
NA,TRBV27,TRBJ1-1,NA,TGTGCCAGCAGTTTAGAGGGGGAAGGCATCCAGAACACTGAAGCTTTCTTT,CASSLEGEGIQNTEAFF
many,TRBV7-9,TRBJ1-6,NA,TGTGCCAGCAGCTCAACAGGAGGGCGCGGTAATTCACCCCTCCACTTT,CASSSTGGRGNSPLHF
NA,TRBV5-3,TRBJ1-5,NA,TGTGCCAGCAGCTTGGGGATAGGGGCGGGCAATCAGCCCCAGCATTTT,CASSLGIGAGNQPQHF
many,TRBV7-2,TRBJ2-2,NA,TGTGCCAGCAGCTTAGCCTCGAGTACCGGGGAGCTGTTTTTT,CASSLASSTGELFF
NA,TRBV25-1,TRBJ1-1,TRBD1,TGTGCCAGCAGTGCACCCGGGACAGGGAGAACTGAAGCTGTCTTT,CASSAPGTGRTEAVF
few,TRBV6-6,TRBJ1-1,NA,TGTGCCAGCAGTCCCAATCCGGGAGCCATGAACACTGAAGCTTTCTTT,CASSPNPGAMNTEAFF
NA,TRBV4-2,TRBJ1-4,TRBD1,TGTGCCAGCAGCCGGGGGGCAGGGGGAGAAAAACTGTTTTTT,CASSRGAGGEKLFF
few,TRBV7-8,TRBJ1-5,NA,TGTGCCAGCAGCTTAGCGGATGTGGGCAATCAGCCCCAGCATTTT,CASSLADVGNQPQHF
few,TRBV7-6,TRBJ2-1,TRBD2,TGTGCCAGCAGCTTCGGCGGGCTAGCGGGAGGAAGCGAGCAGTTCTTC,CASSFGGLAGGSEQFF
NA,TRBV20-1,TRBJ2-5,NA,TGCAGTGCTAGAGTTCCGACTGGGCAGGAAGAGACCCAGTACTTC,CSARVPTGQEETQYF
NA,TRBV11-3,TRBJ2-1,TRBD2,TGTGCCAGCAGCTTAGGACTAGCGCTCGGGGATGAGCAGTTCTTC,CASSLGLALGDEQFF
NA,TRBV5-6,TRBJ2-7,NA,TGTGCCACCAACACCGTTATGGGCGAGCAGTACTTC,CATNTVMGEQYF
NA,TRBV7-9,TRBJ2-3,NA,TGTGCCAGCAGCGTTGGGGCTAGCGCCCGCACAGATACGCAGTATTTT,CASSVGASARTDTQYF
few,TRBV7-9,TRBJ1-2,TRBD1,TGTGCCAGCAGCTTCATGACAGGGGGCAGGTATGGCTACACCTTC,CASSFMTGGRYGYTF
few,TRBV11-3,TRBJ2-7,NA,TGTGCCAGCAGCCTAGGAGTCGGTACTTCCTACGAGCAGTACTTC,CASSLGVGTSYEQYF
NA,TRBV9,TRBJ2-3,TRBD1,TGTGCCAGCAGCGCCCGACAGGGGGCAGATACGCAGTATTTT,CASSARQGADTQYF
NA,TRBV20-1,TRBJ2-1,TRBD2,TGCAGTGTGGGACTAGCGGGATACAATGAGCAGTTCTTC,CSVGLAGYNEQFF
once,TRBV15,TRBJ2-2,TRBD1,TGTGCCACCAGCACCTGGACAGGGGGCGACACCGGGGAGATGTTTTTT,CATSTWTGGDTGEMFF
NA,TRBV12-3/TRBV12-4,TRBJ2-6,NA,TGTGCCAGCAGTTTTGCCTTGTCTGGGGCCAACGTCCTGACTTTC,CASSFALSGANVLTF
NA,TRBV3-1,TRBJ2-1,TRBD1,TGTGCCAGCAGCCCCCTGACAGGGGGCTTCAACAATGAGCAGTTCTTC,CASSPLTGGFNNEQFF
few,TRBV6-9,TRBJ1-1,NA,TGTGCCAGCAGTTATTCGGAATCGACTGAAGCTTTCTTT,CASSYSESTEAFF
NA,TRBV6-5,TRBJ1-5,NA,TGTGCCAGTCAACTCGCGACAGGCCAGAATCAGCCCCAGCATTTT,CASQLATGQNQPQHF
NA,TRBV9,TRBJ2-3,NA,TGTGCCAGCAGCCAACGACAGATAAGCACAGATACGCAGTATTTT,CASSQRQISTDTQYF
NA,TRBV7-8,TRBJ2-3,TRBD2,TGTGCCAGCAGCCGTCGGGGGGGCCATATTATGGGGGATACGCAGTATTTT,CASSRRGGHIMGDTQYF
few,TRBV28,TRBJ2-7,TRBD2,TGTGCCAGCAGATCACCGGGACTAGCGGGGGGGCGCAGCTCCTACGAGCAGTACTTC,CASRSPGLAGGRSSYEQYF
few,TRBV7-9,TRBJ1-3,TRBD1,TGTGCCAGCAGCCCGGACCGGGACAGCTCTGGAAACACCATATATTTT,CASSPDRDSSGNTIYF
once,TRBV12-3/TRBV12-4,TRBJ2-1,NA,TGTGCCAGCAGTCCCGTCTCTGTGGGGTACTACAATGAGCAGTTCTTC,CASSPVSVGYYNEQFF
few,TRBV6-1,TRBJ2-5,NA,TGTGCCAGCAGGGGGGGGGCGGGGAGAGGACAAGAGACCCAGTACTTC,CASRGGAGRGQETQYF
NA,TRBV28,TRBJ2-3,NA,TGTGCCAGCAGGTCTACCGTTGGGACAGATACGCAGTATTTT,CASRSTVGTDTQYF
few,TRBV30,TRBJ2-2,NA,TGTGCCTGGAGTGTAGGGCACAACACCGGGGAGCTGTTTTTT,CAWSVGHNTGELFF
few,TRBV7-9,TRBJ2-1,TRBD1,TGTGCCAGCAGCCCCCGACAGGGTAAGCGTGAGCAGTTCTTC,CASSPRQGKREQFF
few,TRBV28,TRBJ2-3,TRBD2,TGTGCCAGCAGTTTAGGGACTAGCGGGAAGAGGGGTACGCAGTATTTT,CASSLGTSGKRGTQYF
few,TRBV11-2,TRBJ1-1,NA,TGTGCCAGCAGCTCCAGTTGGGGGGTAGCTTTCTTT,CASSSSWGVAFF
NA,TRBV19,TRBJ1-4,TRBD1,TGTGCCAGTAGTTCACGGACAGGGGCGCGCGAAAAACTGTTTTTT,CASSSRTGAREKLFF